This entry concerns a single T cell receptor (beta chain). This sample stems from a study of glioma-infiltrating T cells after dendritic cell vaccination. Time point reported: after dendritic cell vaccination, including at tumor progression/relapse. Blood PBMC samples: pre-vaccination, two weeks post third vaccination, and at tumor progression. CDR1 is SGHRS, CDR2 YFSETQ, per germline. This CDR3 is 18 amino acids long. Trimming removed 4 bases from V and 7 bases from J; junction bases left unmatched: 19. Repertoires were generated with immunoSEQ multiplex PCR, while TCRdb's copy carries only in-frame clones and drops some. The table shows 75,000 to 95,000 clones, with 75% to 90% occurring only once.

The sequencing here drew on blood, taken after dendritic cell vaccination. This clonotype was sampled from a human donor with glioblastoma. The chain has TRBV5-1 and TRBJ2-1; 8 nucleotides line up with TRBD2. The CDR3 DNA is TGCGCCAGCAGCCCCGGAAGGGGTCCAGCGGGAGCCCAGAATGAGCAGTTCTTC. Translated, it gives CASSPGRGPAGAQNEQFF.